The 11 T cell receptor beta chains below come from one sample, sequenced in a study of blood T cell repertoires in COVID-19. Repertoires were generated with immunoSEQ multiplex PCR, while TCRdb's copy carries only in-frame clones and drops some. The sample records about 220,000 clones, 84% being singletons. The specimen was peripheral blood. The receptor source for this set is a man in his forties or fifties with active or convalescent COVID-19.

The chain links TRBV7-8 to TRBJ1-5; maybe TRBD1 (6 bases). CDR1 is SGHVS and CDR2 is FQNEAQ in the germline V gene. The V end was cut by 5 bases, the J end by 4 bases, with 21 bases between. The CDR3 totals 17 residues. The CDR3 loop is CASSAVGGQGFNQPQHF. The CDR3 coding sequence is TGTGCCAGCAGCGCAGTCGGGGGGCAGGGTTTTAATCAGCCCCAGCATTTT.

The chain joins TRBV7-3 to TRBJ2-7; 9 bases match TRBD2. The CDR3 has 13 amino acids. V was clipped by 5 bases and J by 3 bases; unmatched bases: 2. Germline V gene sequence: CDR1 SGHTA, CDR2 FQGTGA. In DNA, the CDR3 is TGTGCCAGCAGCCTTAGCGGGAGCTACGAGCAGTACTTC. Its translation: CASSLSGSYEQYF.

This clone was counted once. The V gene is TRBV28, the J gene TRBJ1-2; maybe TRBD1 (5 bases). In germline, CDR1 is MDHEN, CDR2 SYDVKM. With 5 bases removed from V and 4 bases from J, the gap between germline ends came to 14 bases. This CDR3 contains 14 residues. The CDR3 reads CASSPHPGSYGYTF. CDR3 in DNA: TGTGCCAGCAGTCCTCACCCAGGGTCCTATGGCTACACCTTC.

This clone was found once. The chain couples TRBV28 to TRBJ2-1, with 9 bases aligning to TRBD2. The V gene's germline CDR1 is MDHEN and CDR2 SYDVKM. The CDR3 totals 14 residues. V lost 4 bases and J lost 8; bases outside the gene matches: 6. The CDR3 loop reads CASSYGTSTDEQFF. The CDR3 nucleotides are TGTGCCAGCAGTTATGGGACTAGCACCGATGAGCAGTTCTTC. The variable domain in full, with the rest retrieved from reference TRBV28 and TRBJ2-1, is DVKVTQSSRYLVKRTGEKVFLECVQDMDHENMFWYRQDPGLGLRLIYFSYDVKMKEKGDIPEGYSVSREKKERFSLILESASTNQTSMYLCASSYGTSTDEQFFGPGTRLTVL.

The chain has TRBV10-3 and TRBJ2-7, with a possible D match to TRBD1 (6 bases). V lost 1 base and J lost 6, with 13 bases in between. Germline CDR1 and CDR2: ENHRY and SYGVKD. The CDR3 extends over 14 amino acids. The CDR3 DNA reads as TGTGCCATCAGTGAGTGGCAGGGGACCGGCGAGCAGTACTTC. As protein: CAISEWQGTGEQYF.

This clone has a single count. The chain carries TRBV23-1 and TRBJ1-4; 9 bases agree with TRBD1. TRBV23-1 qualifies as an ORF whose function is uncertain. The CDR3 runs 17 residues. V lost 1 base to trimming and J lost 0 bases; unmatched junction nucleotides: 3. CDR3 DNA: TGCGCCAGCAGTCAATGGGGACAGGGTGCAACTAATGAAAAACTGTTTTTT. It codes for CASSQWGQGATNEKLFF.

This clone has only a few counts. The V call is TRBV6-2 or TRBV6-3, the J call TRBJ1-5, with a weak D call TRBD1 (5 bases). The V and J ends lost 5 bases and 1 base respectively, with 9 bases between them. Germline CDR1 and CDR2: MNHEY and SVGEGT. This CDR3 comprises 14 residues. As DNA, the CDR3 is TGTGCCAGCAGTCCCGACAGAAGCAATCAGCCCCAGCATTTT. Translating gives CASSPDRSNQPQHF.

This clone has just one count. The V gene is TRBV3-1 (or the pseudogene TRBV3-2), the J gene TRBJ2-5, with 11 bases fitting TRBD2. Germline V gene data show CDR1 as LGHDT and CDR2 as YNNKEL (reference sequence). V dropped 1 base and J dropped 4; count of bases not matched to a gene: 11. The CDR3 has 18 amino acids. The CDR3 reads CASSQGISSGGQGETQYF. The CDR3 DNA sequence: TGTGCCAGCAGCCAAGGAATCTCTAGCGGGGGGCAGGGAGAGACCCAGTACTTC.

The J gene is TRBJ2-2, the V gene TRBV6-1, with 8 bases lining up with TRBD1. The germline V gene has CDR1 MNHNS and CDR2 SASEGT. The V and J ends lost 3 bases and 10 bases, in that order; junction bases with no gene match: 7. The CDR3 consists of 14 residues. As DNA, the CDR3 is TGTGCCAGCAGTGACACAGGGGGATTATTGGAGCTGTTTTTT. It encodes CASSDTGGLLELFF.

This chain uses TRBV15 with TRBJ1-1, with D unresolved. Germline lookup yields CDR1 LNHNV and CDR2 YYDKDF (reference sequence). V dropped 6 bases and J dropped 1 base, with 9 bases sitting between them. This CDR3 comprises 13 residues. The CDR3 coding sequence is TGTGCCACCAGACAGATCGGGAACACTGAAGCTTTCTTT. Its protein is CATRQIGNTEAFF.

The chain is built from TRBV28 and TRBJ1-2; 12 bases map to TRBD1. Trimming removed 6 bases from V and 4 bases from J; junction bases left unmatched: 12. Germline lookup yields CDR1 MDHEN and CDR2 SYDVKM. CDR3 length: 17 residues. CDR3 sequence (DNA): TGTGCCAGCAGCTCCGGGACAGGGGGCGGGTTTGGCTATGGCTACACCTTC. It translates to CASSSGTGGGFGYGYTF.